Shown below are 8 T cell receptor beta chains from a single sample sequenced in a study of identical twins. TCRdb called the 5' RACE reads again in MiXCR, with one record for every CDR3 protein. The sample contains a few hundred thousand distinct CDR3 sequences, about an eighth of which appear only once. These data were likewise used in another study, on yellow fever vaccine responses in identical twins.

Sequencing was carried out using memory (CD45RO+) T cells sorted from blood. These receptors all stem from a woman younger than 30 in good health.

In DNA, the CDR3 is TGTGCCAGCAGCCAGGGACGCCTCACAGATACGCAGTATTTT. It translates to CASSQGRLTDTQYF. The chain carries TRBV3-1 and TRBJ2-3; the D gene could be TRBD1 or TRBD2 (5 bases each). The germline gives CDR1 LGHDT, CDR2 YNNKEL (reference sequence). The germline V and J ends were trimmed by 3 bases and 2 bases, with 9 bases remaining between them. This CDR3 spans 14 amino acids.

This clonotype was recorded at least ten times. The gene calls are TRBV2 and TRBJ1-1; weak D call: TRBD1 (5 bases). The CDR3 spans 14 residues. The germline CDR1 and CDR2 sequences are SNHLY and FYNNEI. V lost 0 bases and J lost 4, with 9 bases in between. The DNA of the CDR3 is TGTGCCAGCAGTGAAGCCCGGGGGACCACTGAAGCTTTCTTT. This encodes CASSEARGTTEAFF.

The rearrangement joins TRBV5-1 to TRBJ2-3, with 11 bases matching TRBD2. This CDR3 spans 16 amino acids. Germline values: CDR1 SGHRS, CDR2 YFSETQ. V was pared by 5 bases and J by 1 base, with 6 bases of the junction left unmatched. CDR3 nucleotides: TGCGCCAGCAGGACCCTTAGCGGGAGGGGCACAGATACGCAGTATTTT. This translates into CASRTLSGRGTDTQYF.

This clonotype has a handful of counts. The chain is built from TRBV5-1 and TRBJ2-5; the match to TRBD2 covers 12 bases. Germline CDR1 SGHRS, CDR2 YFSETQ. This CDR3 spans 16 amino acids. J lost 4 bases, V lost 5 bases, and 9 bases had no gene match. The CDR3 spells CASRGTSGPKGETQYF. The CDR3, as DNA: TGCGCCAGCAGGGGGACTAGCGGGCCGAAGGGAGAGACCCAGTACTTC.

This clonotype was seen a few times. CDR3 sequence: CASSQSLSYNQPQHF. The CDR3 coding sequence is TGTGCCAGCAGCCAATCGCTAAGCTACAATCAGCCCCAGCATTTT. The chain combines TRBV7-2 with TRBJ1-5; no clear D gene. Germline loops: CDR1 SGHTA, CDR2 FQGNSA. The V gene lost 5 bases and the J gene lost 3 bases, with 14 bases spanning the gap. This CDR3 region has 15 residues.

This clonotype was counted at least ten times. The chain couples TRBV6-6 to TRBJ2-5; TRBD2 matches 7 bases. Germline CDR1 MNHNY, CDR2 SVGAGI (reference sequence). Trimming cost V 2 bases and J 10 bases; bases outside gene matches: 4. The CDR3 is made up of 12 amino acids. CDR3 bases: TGTGCCAGCAGTTACGGACGGGACTACCAGTACTTC. The encoded protein is CASSYGRDYQYF.

This clonotype was detected a few times. The rearrangement links TRBV7-8 to TRBJ2-7; a possible D gene is TRBD2 (5 bases). Trimming cost V 2 bases and J 5 bases, with 13 bases left between them. This CDR3 comprises 14 residues. Germline lookup yields CDR1 SGHVS and CDR2 FQNEAQ. The CDR3 protein is CASSLQGGRDEQYF. In nucleotides, the CDR3 is TGTGCCAGCAGCTTACAAGGAGGACGTGACGAGCAGTACTTC.

The rearrangement joins TRBV20-1 to TRBJ2-7, with D maybe TRBD2 (6 bases). Trimming stripped 1 base from V and 2 bases from J, with 21 bases between. The CDR3 is made up of 17 amino acids. Per germline, CDR1 DFQATT and CDR2 SNEGSKA (reference sequence). The CDR3 spells CSARGQPGTPGPYEQYF. The CDR3 DNA follows: TGCAGTGCTAGAGGCCAACCGGGGACTCCCGGGCCCTACGAGCAGTACTTC.